The clone carrying this T cell receptor beta chain was picked up a small number of times. Its antigen is currently unknown. The data belong to a study of beta chain features in type 1 diabetes. Overall study context: Age, gender and cell yields were alike across patients and healthy donors.

The germline V and J ends were trimmed by 1 base and 6 bases, with 3 bases remaining between them. Germline V gives CDR1 MGHDK, CDR2 SYGVNS. CDR3 size: 11 residues. Central memory, naive, regulatory and stem cell-like memory CD4+ cells were sorted by CD45RO/CCR7/CD25/CD127/CD95/CD27. Overall study results and limits: Shortening of TCRB CDR3s, moderate but significant, appeared in all four CD4+ subsets of Type 1 diabetes patients.

The investigators reverse transcribed all of the isolated RNA, so they sequenced expressed TCRB transcripts. Sequencing of naive, central memory and regulatory T cell samples gave an average of approximately 3.3 million reads. Clones were sequenced by immunoSEQ multiplex PCR, and TCRdb holds only the in-frame ones, with some missing. The sample carries under 300,000 clones, about 26% recorded once. Material for sequencing was central memory CD4+ T cells from blood. The source is a man under 40 in good health. The chain carries TRBV25-1 and TRBJ1-2; no firm D call. The CDR3 is CASSELNGYTF. CDR3 coding DNA: TGTGCCAGCAGTGAATTGAATGGCTACACCTTC.